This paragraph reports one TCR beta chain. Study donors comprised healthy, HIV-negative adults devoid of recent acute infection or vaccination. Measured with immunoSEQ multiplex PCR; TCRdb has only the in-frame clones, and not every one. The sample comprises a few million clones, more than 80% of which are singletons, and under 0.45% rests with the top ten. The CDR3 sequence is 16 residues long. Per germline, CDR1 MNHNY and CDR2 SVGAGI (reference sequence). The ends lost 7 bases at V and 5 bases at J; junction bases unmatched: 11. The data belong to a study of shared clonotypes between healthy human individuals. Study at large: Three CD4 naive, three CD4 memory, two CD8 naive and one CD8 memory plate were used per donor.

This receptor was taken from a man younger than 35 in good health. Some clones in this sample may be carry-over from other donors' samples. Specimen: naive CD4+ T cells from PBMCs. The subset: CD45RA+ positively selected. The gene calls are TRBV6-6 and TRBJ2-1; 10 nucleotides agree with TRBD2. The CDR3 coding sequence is TGTGCCAGCACTCCGGCTCGGACTAGCGGAGACAATGAGCAGTTCTTC. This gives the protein CASTPARTSGDNEQFF.